Shown below are 15 T cell receptor beta chains from a single sample sequenced in a study of radiotherapy plus CTLA-4 blockade in lung cancer. The method was immunoSEQ multiplex PCR; TCRdb's version includes in-frame clones alone and lacks a portion of them. This table has around 90,000 clones, about four fifths appearing once. This material consisted of peripheral blood, taken from a patient treated with radiotherapy plus ipilimumab. These receptors were collected from a human donor with non-small cell lung cancer who had stable disease on radiotherapy plus ipilimumab.

This sequence joins TRBV2 and TRBJ1-6; D is uncertain. The germline V gene has CDR1 SNHLY and CDR2 FYNNEI. CDR3 length: 11 amino acids. V shed 4 bases and J shed 9 bases, with 4 bases lying between them. The CDR3 here is CASSAFSPLHF. Written as DNA, the CDR3 is TGTGCCAGCAGTGCTTTTTCACCCCTCCACTTT. The full variable domain, in which reference TRBV2 and TRBJ1-6 provide the parts outside the CDR3, is EPEVTQTPSHQVTQMGQEVILRCVPISNHLYFYWYRQILGQKVEFLVSFYNNEISEKSEIFDDQFSVERPDGSNFTLKIRSTKLEDSAMYFCASSAFSPLHFGNGTRLTVT.

The chain combines TRBV7-3 with TRBJ2-1; D remains ambiguous. Trimming took 2 bases from V and 5 from J, leaving 4 bases between them. The CDR3 is 12 amino acids. Germline-derived CDR1 and CDR2 are SGHTA and FQGTGA. CDR3 loop: CASSLGHNEQFF. CDR3 nucleotides: TGTGCCAGCAGCTTAGGACACAATGAGCAGTTCTTC.

The V and J genes are TRBV19 and TRBJ1-1; D gene ambiguous. V shed 5 bases and J shed 3 bases, with 10 bases lying between them. In germline, CDR1 is LNHDA, CDR2 SQIVND (reference sequence). This CDR3 has 13 amino acids. CDR3 bases: TGTGCCAGTAGTCGTTCCCGTGACACTGAAGCTTTCTTT. Translation: CASSRSRDTEAFF.

V gene TRBV25-1 combines with J gene TRBJ2-2; 7 nucleotides align to TRBD2. This CDR3 spans 13 amino acids. In germline, CDR1 is MGHDK, CDR2 SYGVNS. V lost 9 bases and J lost 13; bases outside the gene matches: 14. This CDR3 reads CARYFSAGIGLFF. The DNA of the CDR3 is TGTGCCAGATACTTCTCAGCGGGAATTGGGCTGTTTTTT. The entire variable domain, with the rest obtained from reference TRBV25-1 and TRBJ2-2, is as follows: EADIYQTPRYLVIGTGKKITLECSQTMGHDKMYWYQQDPGMELHLIHYSYGVNSTEKGDLSSESTVSRIRTEHFPLTLESARPSHTSQYLCARYFSAGIGLFFGEGSRLTVL.

This clone turned up a few times. The chain joins TRBV13 to TRBJ2-7, with a weak D call TRBD2 (5 bases). V lost 5 bases and J lost 5, with 13 bases in between. Germline assignment: CDR1 PRHDT and CDR2 FYEKMQ (reference sequence). CDR3 length: 13 residues. The CDR3 reads CASSTGNGHEQYF. The CDR3 DNA reads as TGTGCCAGCAGCACGGGGAATGGTCACGAGCAGTACTTC. The variable domain in full, completed from reference TRBV13 and TRBJ2-7, reads AAGVIQSPRHLIKEKRETATLKCYPIPRHDTVYWYQQGPGQDPQFLISFYEKMQSDKGSIPDRFSAQQFSDYHSELNMSSLELGDSALYFCASSTGNGHEQYFGPGTRLTVT.

Comment on this clone: Distinct nucleotide sequences in the sample also encode this CDR3. This rearrangement joins TRBV5-6 to TRBJ1-1, with D hard to call. Germline V gene sequence: CDR1 SGHDT, CDR2 YYEEEE. V gave up 0 bases and J gave up 6 bases, with 9 bases separating them. The CDR3 contains 13 residues. The CDR3: CASSLVVNPEAFF. CDR3 coding DNA: TGTGCCAGCAGCTTGGTAGTAAACCCTGAAGCTTTCTTT.

The chain uses TRBV5-4 and TRBJ1-4; D unresolved. CDR1 and CDR2 from the germline V gene are SGHNT and YYREEE (reference sequence). V shed 5 bases and J shed 0 bases, with 8 bases lying between them. This CDR3 has 14 amino acids. The chain's CDR3 is CASSSEATNEKLFF. Here the CDR3 DNA reads TGTGCCAGCAGTTCAGAGGCAACTAATGAAAAACTGTTTTTT.

This chain uses TRBV30 with TRBJ1-6; 7 bases align to TRBD1. The CDR3 has 14 residues. V gave up 5 bases and J gave up 6 bases; unmatched junction bases: 7. Germline CDR1 GTSNPN, CDR2 SVGIG (reference sequence). The CDR3 DNA follows: TGTGCCTGGGTTTTGACAGGGTTTAATTCACCCCTCCACTTT. Translated, it gives CAWVLTGFNSPLHF.

This rearrangement joins TRBV6-5 to TRBJ2-7, with TRBD2 matching 13 bases. Germline V gene sequence: CDR1 MNHEY, CDR2 SVGAGI. V gave up 6 bases and J gave up 2 bases; unmatched junction bases: 4. This CDR3 is 15 amino acids long. The CDR3 DNA follows: TGTGCCAGCAGGATCGGGACTAGCGGGACCTACGAGCAGTACTTC. This gives the protein CASRIGTSGTYEQYF.

The chain joins TRBV18 to TRBJ1-6; 11 bases align to TRBD1. Germline loops: CDR1 KGHSH, CDR2 LQKENI. V trimming: 10 bases; J trimming: 10 bases; junction bases outside the gene matches: 9. This CDR3 spans 14 amino acids. The CDR3 spells CATQGDRGSSPLHF. CDR3 coding DNA: TGTGCCACCCAAGGGGACAGGGGGTCATCACCCCTCCACTTT.

This clone was observed a handful of times. This chain joins TRBV7-2 and TRBJ2-1, with D hard to call. V lost 1 base, J lost 15 bases, and 16 bases lay in between. Germline V lookup: CDR1 SGHTA, CDR2 FQGNSA. The CDR3 sequence is 13 residues long. CDR3 amino acids: CASSLGFRVALFF. CDR3 sequence (DNA): TGTGCCAGCAGCTTAGGGTTCCGGGTCGCTCTGTTCTTC.

This clone was observed a handful of times. The V and J genes are TRBV6-5 and TRBJ2-7, with D unclear. The CDR3 has 12 amino acids. V lost 5 bases to trimming and J lost 7 bases, with 12 bases between them. CDR1 and CDR2 (germline): MNHEY, SVGAGI. CDR3 region: CASSQDAREQYF. CDR3 nucleotide sequence: TGTGCCAGCAGTCAGGACGCGAGGGAGCAGTACTTC.

This chain joins TRBV7-2 and TRBJ2-1; no firm D call. The germline V gene has CDR1 SGHTA and CDR2 FQGNSA. Between the trimmed V and J ends, which lost 1 base and 0 bases, there was a span of 4 bases. The CDR3 contains 14 residues. The CDR3 bases are TGTGCCAGCAGCTTAGAGCTCTCCTACAATGAGCAGTTCTTC. It encodes CASSLELSYNEQFF. Full variable domain (remainder filled in from reference TRBV7-2 and TRBJ2-1): GAGVSQSPSNKVTEKGKDVELRCDPISGHTALYWYRQSLGQGLEFLIYFQGNSAPDKSGLPSDRFSAERTGGSVSTLTIQRTQQEDSAVYLCASSLELSYNEQFFGPGTRLTVL.

The chain carries TRBV6-6 and TRBJ2-2, with D perhaps given as TRBD1 or TRBD2 (5 bases each). Germline V gene sequence: CDR1 MNHNY, CDR2 SVGAGI (reference sequence). The CDR3 consists of 14 residues. Trimming removed 6 bases from V and 2 bases from J, with 10 bases in between. As DNA, the CDR3 is TGTGCCAGCAGGGGGGACGGTAACACCGGGGAGCTGTTTTTT. Translated: CASRGDGNTGELFF.

The chain is built from TRBV10-2 and TRBJ1-6; unclear D gene. V was pared by 8 bases and J by 10 bases, with 15 bases between. The CDR3 has 13 amino acids. Germline lookup yields CDR1 WSHSY and CDR2 SAAADI. The CDR3 region is CASARARESPLHF. In nucleotides, the CDR3 is TGCGCCAGCGCGAGGGCGAGGGAATCACCCCTCCACTTT.